These 32 T cell receptor beta chains came from one sample sequenced in a study of cytomegalovirus exposure and HLA in healthy donors. Primers included in the PCR were 60 Vbeta and 13 Jbeta primers. Produced via immunoSEQ multiplex PCR; TCRdb's table is partial and in-frame only. The sample includes about 190,000 clones, about four fifths of them seen just once. Sequenced sample: PBMCs. The origin of the receptors is a boy aged 10-17 years in good health and CMV-seronegative.

This clone was picked up many times. The J gene is TRBJ1-3, the V gene TRBV4-3; a weak D match, TRBD1 (6 bases). Germline CDR1 reads LGHNA; CDR2 reads YSLEER. This CDR3 spans 18 amino acids. The V end was cut by 0 bases, the J end by 0 bases, with 15 bases between. As DNA, the CDR3 is TGCGCCAGCAGCCAAGATCCCCCAGGGGAGAACTCTGGAAACACCATATATTTT. This codes for CASSQDPPGENSGNTIYF.

The chain couples TRBV5-1 to TRBJ2-1; TRBD1 agrees at 9 bases. This CDR3 has 15 amino acids. V shed 2 bases and J 12 bases; nucleotides not matched to a gene: 12. CDR1 is SGHRS, CDR2 YFSETQ, per germline. CDR3 region: CASSFSQGANRAQFF. The CDR3 region has the DNA TGCGCCAGCAGCTTCTCACAGGGGGCCAATCGAGCGCAGTTCTTC. Full variable domain (remainder filled in from reference TRBV5-1 and TRBJ2-1): KAGVTQTPRYLIKTRGQQVTLSCSPISGHRSVSWYQQTPGQGLQFLFEYFSETQRNKGNFPGRFSGRQFSNSRSEMNVSTLELGDSALYLCASSFSQGANRAQFFGPGTRLTVL.

This chain links TRBV11-2 with TRBJ1-1; D unresolved. The CDR3 extends over 15 amino acids. Germline V lookup: CDR1 SGHAT, CDR2 FQNNGV. Trimming stripped 3 bases from V and 5 bases from J, with 16 bases between. In nucleotides, the CDR3 is TGTGCCAGCAGCTTGGGCAGCGGGTTGTGGACTGAAGCTTTCTTT. This encodes CASSLGSGLWTEAFF.

This rearrangement joins TRBV27 to TRBJ2-7; 8 bases align to TRBD1. The junction had 7 bases not matched to a gene; V was cut back by 9 bases and J by 3 bases. CDR3 size: 13 residues. Germline V lookup: CDR1 MNHEY, CDR2 SMNVEV (reference sequence). CDR3 amino acids: CASWGQVGYEQYF. The CDR3 coding sequence is TGTGCCAGTTGGGGACAGGTCGGCTACGAGCAGTACTTC.

This chain joins TRBV25-1 and TRBJ2-3; 9 bases map to TRBD2. The trim removed 6 bases at V and 2 bases at J, leaving 9 bases unmatched. Germline lookup yields CDR1 MGHDK and CDR2 SYGVNS. This CDR3 region has 16 residues. CDR3 residues: CASSLGASGVTDTQYF. CDR3 bases: TGTGCCAGCAGCTTAGGGGCTAGCGGGGTCACAGATACGCAGTATTTT. The full variable domain, completed using reference TRBV25-1 and TRBJ2-3, is EADIYQTPRYLVIGTGKKITLECSQTMGHDKMYWYQQDPGMELHLIHYSYGVNSTEKGDLSSESTVSRIRTEHFPLTLESARPSHTSQYLCASSLGASGVTDTQYFGPGTRLTVL.

The rearrangement links TRBV5-3 to TRBJ1-2; tentative D call: TRBD1 (6 bases). TRBV5-3 is designated an ORF whose function remains uncertain. V shed 4 bases and J shed 6 bases, with 16 bases lying between them. The CDR3 runs 14 residues. The CDR3: CARSRRGARDGYTF. CDR3 DNA sequence: TGTGCCAGAAGCCGTCGGGGGGCCCGAGATGGCTACACCTTC.

The CDR3 sequence: CASRTTGVGTEAFF. In DNA form, the CDR3 reads TGTGCCAGCAGGACAACAGGGGTTGGCACTGAAGCTTTCTTT. The rearrangement joins TRBV6-5 to TRBJ1-1; 7 bases are a match to TRBD1. CDR3 length: 14 residues. The J segment lost 4 bases and the V segment lost 6 bases, leaving 8 bases of the junction unmatched. In germline, CDR1 is MNHEY, CDR2 SVGAGI.

The J gene is TRBJ2-7, the V gene TRBV5-4, with 10 bases lining up with TRBD2. The junction had 14 bases not matched to a gene; V was cut back by 7 bases and J by 1 base. Germline lookup yields CDR1 SGHNT and CDR2 YYREEE (reference sequence). The CDR3 has 17 residues. CDR3 sequence reads: CASEGRSSGRGSYEQYF. The CDR3 DNA reads TGTGCCAGCGAAGGTAGGTCTAGCGGGAGAGGATCCTACGAGCAGTACTTC.

The chain uses TRBV10-3 and TRBJ2-2; TRBD2 aligns across 15 bases. The CDR3 runs 15 residues. The V gene's germline CDR1 is ENHRY and CDR2 SYGVKD. Trimming at V came to 9 bases and at J to 5 bases, leaving 4 bases not matched to a gene. The CDR3 reads CAIHGTSGGTGELFF. The CDR3 nucleotides read TGTGCCATTCACGGGACTAGCGGGGGGACCGGGGAGCTGTTTTTT.

J is TRBJ1-3 and V is TRBV11-2; D is unclear. Germline V lookup: CDR1 SGHAT, CDR2 FQNNGV. The CDR3 has 12 amino acids. Trimming took 4 bases from V and 8 from J, leaving 9 bases between them. The CDR3 nucleotides are TGTGCCAGCAGCTACTGGGAGTACACCATATATTTT. Translated, it gives CASSYWEYTIYF.

The V call is TRBV29-1, the J call TRBJ2-5, with a weak D call TRBD2 (6 bases). The CDR3 has 12 residues. Germline V gene lookup returns CDR1 SQVTM and CDR2 ANQGSEA. V dropped 8 bases and J dropped 7 bases, with 17 bases sitting between them. DNA of the CDR3: TGCAGCTTCGAGGAGGCCGGGGGGACCCAGTACTTC. Encoded protein: CSFEEAGGTQYF. The entire variable domain, with the rest obtained from reference TRBV29-1 and TRBJ2-5, is as follows: SAVISQKPSRDICQRGTSLTIQCQVDSQVTMMFWYRQQPGQSLTLIATANQGSEATYESGFVIDKFPISRPNLTFSTLTVSNMSPEDSSIYLCSFEEAGGTQYFGPGTRLLVL.

The chain is built from TRBV4-3 and TRBJ1-1; 7 bases are shared with TRBD1. Losses at the gene ends were 0 bases for V and 1 base for J; bases not matched to a gene: 8. The germline CDR1 and CDR2 sequences are LGHNA and YSLEER. The CDR3 covers 17 residues. CDR3 residues: CASSQEMAGGSNTEAFF. CDR3 nucleotide sequence: TGCGCCAGCAGCCAAGAAATGGCAGGGGGGTCGAACACTGAAGCTTTCTTT.

CDR3 sequence (DNA): TGTGCCAGCAGCCGACTAGCGGGGGGTACAGATACGCAGTATTTT. This encodes CASSRLAGGTDTQYF. The chain joins TRBV2 to TRBJ2-3, with 13 bases lining up with TRBD2. This CDR3 is 15 amino acids long. Trimming took 6 bases from V and 3 from J; bases not matched to a gene: 3. Germline-derived CDR1 and CDR2 are SNHLY and FYNNEI.

The chain joins TRBV7-8 to TRBJ1-2, with D possibly matching TRBD1 (5 bases). V dropped 0 bases and J dropped 8 bases, with 13 bases sitting between them. From germline, CDR1 is SGHVS and CDR2 FQNEAQ. The CDR3 consists of 14 residues. CDR3 DNA: TGTGCCAGCAGCTTAGCGGTGCAGGGCTACGGCTACACCTTC. Translating it yields CASSLAVQGYGYTF.

This chain links TRBV10-3 with TRBJ2-7; tentatively, D is TRBD2 (5 bases). The CDR3 runs to 15 residues. The V end lost 3 bases, the J end lost 5 bases, and 17 bases lay between the germline ends. CDR1 is ENHRY and CDR2 is SYGVKD in the germline V gene. The CDR3 spells CAISDSEGRRDEQYF. CDR3 DNA sequence: TGTGCCATCAGTGATAGTGAGGGCCGCCGGGACGAGCAGTACTTC.

V and J are TRBV6-6 and TRBJ2-7; 9 bases align to TRBD2. V dropped 1 base and J dropped 4; count of bases not matched to a gene: 5. CDR3 size: 15 residues. Germline assignment: CDR1 MNHNY and CDR2 SVGAGI (reference sequence). The CDR3 DNA is TGTGCCAGCAGTTACTTAGCGGGGGTCTTTTACGAGCAGTACTTC. Translated: CASSYLAGVFYEQYF.

The J gene is TRBJ1-4, the V gene TRBV11-1, with D tentatively TRBD1 (5 bases). This CDR3 has 15 amino acids. The germline V gene encodes CDR1 SGHAT and CDR2 FQDESV (reference sequence). V lost 5 bases to trimming and J lost 3 bases, with 13 bases between them. CDR3 sequence: CASSLTGRSNEKLFF. For the CDR3, the DNA is TGTGCCAGCAGCCTTACAGGAAGATCTAATGAAAAACTGTTTTTT. Full variable domain (rest looked up from reference TRBV11-1 and TRBJ1-4): EAEVAQSPRYKITEKSQAVAFWCDPISGHATLYWYRQILGQGPELLVQFQDESVVDDSQLPKDRFSAERLKGVDSTLKIQPAELGDSAMYLCASSLTGRSNEKLFFGSGTQLSVL.

This chain links TRBV6-1 with TRBJ2-3; 9 bases match TRBD2. J gave up 5 bases and V 4 bases, and 7 bases lay outside the gene matches. Germline CDR1 reads MNHNS; CDR2 reads SASEGT. CDR3 size: 15 residues. This chain's CDR3 is CASSAGGLALDTQYF. In nucleotides, the CDR3 is TGTGCCAGCAGTGCTGGGGGACTAGCTTTAGATACGCAGTATTTT.

The gene calls are TRBV5-1 and TRBJ1-2; 8 bases match TRBD1. The junction had 7 bases not matched to a gene; V was cut back by 0 bases and J by 0 bases. The CDR3 totals 17 residues. The germline V gene has CDR1 SGHRS and CDR2 YFSETQ. CDR3 amino acids: CASSLDQGTGTNYGYTF. Here the CDR3 DNA reads TGCGCCAGCAGCTTGGATCAGGGGACAGGAACTAACTATGGCTACACCTTC.

This chain connects TRBV2 to TRBJ2-1; D might be TRBD1 (6 bases). CDR3 length: 14 residues. The germline CDR1 and CDR2 sequences are SNHLY and FYNNEI. V was clipped by 3 bases and J by 4 bases, with 10 bases between them. This chain's CDR3 is CASSEARGYNEQFF. The CDR3 DNA is TGTGCCAGCAGTGAGGCCAGGGGTTACAATGAGCAGTTCTTC.

The rearrangement links TRBV28 to TRBJ2-3, with 10 bases matching TRBD2. Germline V lookup: CDR1 MDHEN, CDR2 SYDVKM. Trimming removed 3 bases from V and 5 bases from J; junction bases left unmatched: 5. The CDR3 has 15 amino acids. The CDR3 DNA is TGTGCCAGCAGTTTGGAGCGGGAGGGCTTAGATACGCAGTATTTT. It encodes CASSLEREGLDTQYF.

This clone was seen once. V and J are TRBV5-4 and TRBJ2-7; 11 bases are a match to TRBD2. From germline, CDR1 is SGHNT and CDR2 YYREEE (reference sequence). Trimming cost V 4 bases and J 5 bases; bases outside gene matches: 2. The CDR3 spans 13 residues. The chain's CDR3 is CASSAGLADEQYF. CDR3 bases: TGTGCCAGCAGCGCGGGACTAGCGGACGAGCAGTACTTC.

This chain connects TRBV30 to TRBJ1-2; TRBD1 aligns across 7 bases. The CDR3 length is 18 residues. Per germline, CDR1 GTSNPN and CDR2 SVGIG (reference sequence). V was clipped by 7 bases and J by 0 bases; unmatched bases: 20. The DNA of the CDR3 is TGTGCCTCCCTCTTACCCGGGACAGCCATTCGAACTAACTATGGCTACACCTTC. It translates to CASLLPGTAIRTNYGYTF. Full variable domain (outside the CDR3, taken from reference TRBV30 and TRBJ1-2): SQTIHQWPATLVQPVGSPLSLECTVEGTSNPNLYWYRQAAGRGLQLLFYSVGIGQISSEVPQNLSASRPQDRQFILSSKKLLLSDSGFYLCASLLPGTAIRTNYGYTFGSGTRLTVV.

The V call is TRBV27, the J call TRBJ2-7, with TRBD2 identical over 10 bases. The CDR3 extends over 19 amino acids. V was clipped by 6 bases and J by 2 bases; unmatched bases: 19. The germline gives CDR1 MNHEY, CDR2 SMNVEV (reference sequence). The CDR3 DNA is TGTGCCAGCAGGCCTTTGGGCCTAGGACTAGCGGTGTCTACCTACGAGCAGTACTTC. It is translated as CASRPLGLGLAVSTYEQYF.

The table lists this clone with a few counts. This rearrangement joins TRBV5-5 to TRBJ1-2; D might be TRBD1 (5 bases). The CDR3 extends over 12 amino acids. CDR1 and CDR2 (germline): SGHKS, YYEKEE (reference sequence). The germline V and J ends were trimmed by 1 base and 6 bases, with 7 bases remaining between them. Here the CDR3 reads CASSLKGHGYTF. The DNA for the CDR3 is TGTGCCAGCAGCTTGAAGGGGCATGGCTACACCTTC.

Here the CDR3 DNA reads TGTGCCAGCAGCGAGCCGGCCCAAGATGTCCGGAGCTATGGCTACACCTTC. As protein: CASSEPAQDVRSYGYTF. The chain employs TRBV9 and TRBJ1-2; D is undetermined. Trimming cost V 3 bases and J 4 bases, with 22 bases left between them. In germline, CDR1 is SGDLS, CDR2 YYNGEE. The CDR3 sequence is 17 residues long.

On this clone itself: Its ends do not fully match the called genes, so a read error is possible. The chain uses TRBV18 and TRBJ1-1; D might be TRBD1 (5 bases). Germline values: CDR1 KGHSH, CDR2 LQKENI. The CDR3 is 14 residues long. CDR3 region: CASTPLTGNTEAFF. In nucleotides, the CDR3 is TGTGCCAGCACACCACTTACAGGGAACACTGAAGCTTTCTTT.

This chain connects TRBV7-6 to TRBJ2-2; TRBD2 matches at 9 bases. The CDR3 runs to 17 residues. Germline V CDR1 and CDR2: SGHVS, FNYEAQ. Trimming at V came to 5 bases and at J to 6 bases, leaving 13 bases not matched to a gene. In DNA, the CDR3 is TGTGCCAGCAGCCCCCTCTCACTAGCGGGCTTTGCCGGGGAGCTGTTTTTT. Its protein product is CASSPLSLAGFAGELFF. The full variable domain, completed using reference TRBV7-6 and TRBJ2-2, is GAGVSQSPRYKVTKRGQDVALRCDPISGHVSLYWYRQALGQGPEFLTYFNYEAQQDKSGLPNDRFSAERPEGSISTLTIQRTEQRDSAMYRCASSPLSLAGFAGELFFGEGSRLTVL.

The chain combines TRBV2 with TRBJ1-4; D may be TRBD1 (6 bases). Germline loops: CDR1 SNHLY, CDR2 FYNNEI. The CDR3 is 15 residues long. With 6 bases removed from V and 6 bases from J, the gap between germline ends came to 17 bases. The CDR3 sequence is CASSEGGTQYEKLFF. CDR3 nucleotides: TGTGCCAGCAGCGAGGGGGGGACGCAGTATGAAAAACTGTTTTTT.

V is TRBV11-2 and J is TRBJ2-7; TRBD1 matches 7 bases. The J segment lost 0 bases and the V segment lost 1 base, leaving 12 bases of the junction unmatched. Looked up from germline, CDR1 is SGHAT and CDR2 is FQNNGV. The CDR3 totals 18 residues. CDR3 in DNA: TGTGCCAGCAGCTTAGGGGGCAATTACCGGGACAGCTCCTACGAGCAGTACTTC. Protein: CASSLGGNYRDSSYEQYF.

This chain joins TRBV10-3 and TRBJ2-7; D not certain. Per the germline V gene, CDR1 is ENHRY and CDR2 is SYGVKD. V lost 8 bases and J 4 bases, leaving 9 bases between the germline ends. The CDR3 has 11 residues. CDR3 region: CAIRQAYEQYF. DNA for the CDR3: TGTGCCATCCGTCAGGCTTACGAGCAGTACTTC.

V usage is TRBV4-3 and J usage is TRBJ1-1; tentative D call: TRBD1 (5 bases). The V and J ends lost 2 bases and 6 bases respectively, with 16 bases between them. The CDR3 runs to 15 residues. CDR1 LGHNA and CDR2 YSLEER come from the germline V gene. The CDR3: CASSQSLGPTPEAFF. CDR3 coding DNA: TGCGCCAGCAGCCAATCTTTGGGGCCCACCCCTGAAGCTTTCTTT.